What follows describes a single T cell receptor beta chain. Its antigen is as yet unknown. Using immunoSEQ multiplex PCR, the repertoire was profiled, and TCRdb retains in-frame clones only, with some absent. Of 50,000 to 70,000 clones listed, 80% to 90% are singletons. This record comes from a study of a mutant IDH1 vaccine in newly diagnosed glioma. Background on the study: Males made up 62.5% and females about 40% of treated patients, whose mean age was approximately 43 years.

Time point specified: week 35, safety follow-up. In the vaccine, a single dose held 300 ug of the mutant IDH1 20-mer peptide, along with topical imiquimod. CDR3 length equals 15 residues. Trimming cost V 2 bases and J 9 bases; bases outside gene matches: 11. CDR1 and CDR2 from the germline V gene are SGHRS and YFSETQ. This material consisted of PBMCs, taken from a glioma patient whose treatment included an IDH1 peptide vaccine. This TCR was recovered from a man in his forties with glioma. This chain uses TRBV5-1 with TRBJ2-5; TRBD2 aligns across 9 bases. CDR3 nucleotide sequence: TGCGCCAGCAGCTTTAGCGGGAGCGGCTCGGGGGCCCAGTACTTC. Translation: CASSFSGSGSGAQYF.